This T cell receptor (beta chain) came from a study of T cells in Graves' hyperthyroidism and ophthalmopathy. This clonotype was found a few times. This CDR3 has 14 residues. V lost 3 bases to trimming and J lost 4 bases, with 10 bases between them. Germline assignment: CDR1 LGHDT and CDR2 YNNKEL (reference sequence). Regions amplified from RNA transcripts were the TCR beta CDR3 regions. Initially, a first-round RT-PCR of the TCR CDR3 employed the HTBI primer set. TCRdb redid the calling of the multiplex PCR reads with MiXCR, one entry per CDR3 protein. This repertoire shows 250,000 to 300,000 distinct CDR3 sequences, roughly 19% found once; its top ten account for under 45%.

This receptor was obtained from a man aged 45-65 years with Graves' ophthalmopathy. The sequenced material came from blood. J is TRBJ1-5 and V is TRBV3-1; a possible D gene is TRBD1 (6 bases). The CDR3 here is CASSHRQGNQPQHF. DNA of the CDR3: TGTGCCAGCAGCCATAGGCAGGGGAATCAGCCCCAGCATTTT.